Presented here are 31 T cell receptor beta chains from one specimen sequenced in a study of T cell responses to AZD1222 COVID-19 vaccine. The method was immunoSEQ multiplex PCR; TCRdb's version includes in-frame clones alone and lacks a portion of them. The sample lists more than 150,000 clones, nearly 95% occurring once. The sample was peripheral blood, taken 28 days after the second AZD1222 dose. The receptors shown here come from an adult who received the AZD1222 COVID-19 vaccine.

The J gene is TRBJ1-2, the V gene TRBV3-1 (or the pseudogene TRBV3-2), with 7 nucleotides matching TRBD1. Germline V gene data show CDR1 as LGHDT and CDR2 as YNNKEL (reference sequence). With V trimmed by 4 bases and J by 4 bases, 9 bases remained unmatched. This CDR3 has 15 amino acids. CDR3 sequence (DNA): TGTGCCAGCAGCCCAACCAGATCAGGGGGCTATGGCTACACCTTC. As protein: CASSPTRSGGYGYTF.

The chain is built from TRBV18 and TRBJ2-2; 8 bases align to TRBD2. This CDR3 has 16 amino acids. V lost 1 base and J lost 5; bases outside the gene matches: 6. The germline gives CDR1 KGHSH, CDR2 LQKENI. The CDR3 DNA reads TGTGCCAGCTCACCACGGGTCCCTAGCGGGACCGGGGAGCTGTTTTTT. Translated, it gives CASSPRVPSGTGELFF.

CDR3 sequence reads: CASRSEVGIGSPLHF. The CDR3 DNA reads as TGTGCCAGCAGGTCGGAAGTGGGAATTGGTTCACCCCTCCACTTT. The rearrangement uses TRBV6-5 and TRBJ1-6; D remains unclear. Per the germline V gene, CDR1 is MNHEY and CDR2 is SVGAGI. Trimming pared 6 bases from V and 9 bases from J, leaving 18 bases between. The CDR3 consists of 15 residues.

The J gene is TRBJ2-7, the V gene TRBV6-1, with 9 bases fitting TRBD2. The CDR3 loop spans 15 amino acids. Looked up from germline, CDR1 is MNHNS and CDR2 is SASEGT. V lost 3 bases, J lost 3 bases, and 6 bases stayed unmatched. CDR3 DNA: TGTGCCAGCAGTGATGGGGTAGCGGGAGACTACGAGCAGTACTTC. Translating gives CASSDGVAGDYEQYF.

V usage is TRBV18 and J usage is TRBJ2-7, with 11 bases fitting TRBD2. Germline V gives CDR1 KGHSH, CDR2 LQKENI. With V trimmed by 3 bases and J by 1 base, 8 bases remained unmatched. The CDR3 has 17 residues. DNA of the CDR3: TGTGCCAGCTCACCCCGGGCCGGGACTAGCGGTTCCTACGAGCAGTACTTC. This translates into CASSPRAGTSGSYEQYF.

DNA for the CDR3: TGTGCCAGCATCGCAGTCAGGGGCGATGAAGCTTTCTTT. Its protein is CASIAVRGDEAFF. J is TRBJ1-1 and V is TRBV12-3 or TRBV12-4; maybe TRBD1 (6 bases). CDR3 length: 13 amino acids. Trimming stripped 7 bases from V and 7 bases from J, with 16 bases between.

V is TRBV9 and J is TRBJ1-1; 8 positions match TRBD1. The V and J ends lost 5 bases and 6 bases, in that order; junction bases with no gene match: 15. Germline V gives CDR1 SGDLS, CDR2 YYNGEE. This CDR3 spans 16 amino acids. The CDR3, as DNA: TGTGCCAGCAGGGCGGGACAGGACCCGGGGGGTGCTGAAGCTTTCTTT. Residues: CASRAGQDPGGAEAFF. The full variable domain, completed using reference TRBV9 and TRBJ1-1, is DSGVTQTPKHLITATGQRVTLRCSPRSGDLSVYWYQQSLDQGLQFLIQYYNGEERAKGNILERFSAQQFPDLHSELNLSSLELGDSALYFCASRAGQDPGGAEAFFGQGTRLTVV.

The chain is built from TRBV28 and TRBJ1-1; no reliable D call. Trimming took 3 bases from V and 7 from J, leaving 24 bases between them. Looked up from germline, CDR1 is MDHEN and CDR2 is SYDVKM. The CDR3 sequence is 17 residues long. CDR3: CASSFGFSPRAGIEAFF. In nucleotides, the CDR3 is TGTGCCAGCAGTTTCGGTTTCTCCCCGAGGGCAGGAATTGAAGCTTTCTTT.

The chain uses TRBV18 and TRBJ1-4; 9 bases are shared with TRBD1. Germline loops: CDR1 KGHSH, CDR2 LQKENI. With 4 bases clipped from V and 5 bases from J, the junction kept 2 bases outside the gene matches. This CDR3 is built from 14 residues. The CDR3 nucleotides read TGTGCCAGCTCACACGACAGGGGGAATGAAAAACTGTTTTTT. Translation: CASSHDRGNEKLFF.

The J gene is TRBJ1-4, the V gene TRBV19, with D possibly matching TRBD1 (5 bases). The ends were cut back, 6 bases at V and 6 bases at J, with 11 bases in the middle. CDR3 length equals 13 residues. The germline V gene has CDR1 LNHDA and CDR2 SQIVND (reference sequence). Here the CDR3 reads CASSWQGYEKLFF. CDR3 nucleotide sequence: TGTGCCAGTAGCTGGCAGGGTTATGAAAAACTGTTTTTT. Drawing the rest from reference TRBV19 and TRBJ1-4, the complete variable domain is DGGITQSPKYLFRKEGQNVTLSCEQNLNHDAMYWYRQDPGQGLRLIYYSQIVNDFQKGDIAEGYSVSREKKESFPLTVTSAQKNPTAFYLCASSWQGYEKLFFGSGTQLSVL.

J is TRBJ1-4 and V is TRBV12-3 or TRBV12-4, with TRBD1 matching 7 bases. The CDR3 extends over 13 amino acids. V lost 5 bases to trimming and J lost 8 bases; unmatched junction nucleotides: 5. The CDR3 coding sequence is TGTGCCAGCAGTCCCCGACAGGGAGAAAAACTGTTTTTT. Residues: CASSPRQGEKLFF.

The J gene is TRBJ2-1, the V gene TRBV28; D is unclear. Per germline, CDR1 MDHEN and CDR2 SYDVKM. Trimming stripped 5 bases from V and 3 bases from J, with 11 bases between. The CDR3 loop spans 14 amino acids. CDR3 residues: CASSRADVYNEQFF. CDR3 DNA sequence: TGTGCCAGCAGTCGAGCAGACGTCTACAATGAGCAGTTCTTC.

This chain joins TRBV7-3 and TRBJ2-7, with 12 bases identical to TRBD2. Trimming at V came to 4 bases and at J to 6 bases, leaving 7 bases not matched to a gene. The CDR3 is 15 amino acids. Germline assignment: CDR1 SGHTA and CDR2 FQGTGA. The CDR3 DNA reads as TGTGCCAGCAGCTGGGGACTAGCGGGCATTACCGAGCAGTACTTC. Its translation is CASSWGLAGITEQYF.

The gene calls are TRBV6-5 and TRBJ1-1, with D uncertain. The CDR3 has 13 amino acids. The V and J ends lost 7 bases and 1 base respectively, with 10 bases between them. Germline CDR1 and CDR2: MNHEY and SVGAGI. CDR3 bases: TGTGCCAGCAATCTACAGTGGAACACTGAAGCTTTCTTT. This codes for CASNLQWNTEAFF.

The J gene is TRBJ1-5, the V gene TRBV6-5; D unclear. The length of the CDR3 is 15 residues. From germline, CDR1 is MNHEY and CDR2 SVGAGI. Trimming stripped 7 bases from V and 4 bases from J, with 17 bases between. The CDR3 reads CASKVLGVANQPQHF. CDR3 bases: TGTGCCAGCAAAGTCCTGGGAGTTGCTAATCAGCCCCAGCATTTT.

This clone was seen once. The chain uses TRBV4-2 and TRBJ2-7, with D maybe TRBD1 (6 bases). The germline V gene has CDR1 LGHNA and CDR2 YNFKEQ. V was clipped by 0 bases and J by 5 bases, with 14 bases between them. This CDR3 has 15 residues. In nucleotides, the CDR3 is TGTGCCAGCAGCCAAGATACCGCCAGGGGAAACGAGCAGTACTTC. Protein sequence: CASSQDTARGNEQYF.

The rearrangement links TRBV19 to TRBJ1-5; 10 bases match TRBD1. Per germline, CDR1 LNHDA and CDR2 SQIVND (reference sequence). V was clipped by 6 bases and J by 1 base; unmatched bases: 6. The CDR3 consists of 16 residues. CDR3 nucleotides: TGTGCCAGTAGGCTTGACAGGGGGCTGAGCAATCAGCCCCAGCATTTT. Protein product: CASRLDRGLSNQPQHF.

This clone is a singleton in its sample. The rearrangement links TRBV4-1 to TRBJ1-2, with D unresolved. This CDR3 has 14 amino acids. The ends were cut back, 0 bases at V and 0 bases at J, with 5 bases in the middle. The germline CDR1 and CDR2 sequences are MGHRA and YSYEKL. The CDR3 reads CASSQEAANYGYTF. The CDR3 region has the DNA TGCGCCAGCAGCCAAGAGGCTGCTAACTATGGCTACACCTTC.

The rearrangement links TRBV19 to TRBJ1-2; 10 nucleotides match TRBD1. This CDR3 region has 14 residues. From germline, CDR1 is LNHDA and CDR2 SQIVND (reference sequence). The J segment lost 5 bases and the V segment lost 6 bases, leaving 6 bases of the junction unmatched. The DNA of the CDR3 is TGTGCCAGTAGACCGACAGGGGGCAAATATGGCTACACCTTC. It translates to CASRPTGGKYGYTF.

DNA of the CDR3: TGTGCCTGGACCCGAGGTTCCTCAAACCGGTGGGATACGCAGTATTTT. Translating gives CAWTRGSSNRWDTQYF. The chain couples TRBV30 to TRBJ2-3; D ambiguous. The germline CDR1 and CDR2 sequences are GTSNPN and SVGIG (reference sequence). This CDR3 spans 16 amino acids. The V gene lost 4 bases and the J gene lost 6 bases, with 23 bases spanning the gap.

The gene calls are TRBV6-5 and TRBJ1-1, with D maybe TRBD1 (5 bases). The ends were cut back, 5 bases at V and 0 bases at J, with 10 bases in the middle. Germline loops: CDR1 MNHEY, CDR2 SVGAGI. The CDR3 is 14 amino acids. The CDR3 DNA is TGTGCCAGCAGTCAGGACAAGATGAACACTGAAGCTTTCTTT. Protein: CASSQDKMNTEAFF.

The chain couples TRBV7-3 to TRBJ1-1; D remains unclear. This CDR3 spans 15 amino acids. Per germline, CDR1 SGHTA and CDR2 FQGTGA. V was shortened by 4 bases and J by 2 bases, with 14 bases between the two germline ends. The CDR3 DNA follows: TGTGCCAGCAGCTCCCCGGCAGGTGCTAACACTGAAGCTTTCTTT. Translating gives CASSSPAGANTEAFF.

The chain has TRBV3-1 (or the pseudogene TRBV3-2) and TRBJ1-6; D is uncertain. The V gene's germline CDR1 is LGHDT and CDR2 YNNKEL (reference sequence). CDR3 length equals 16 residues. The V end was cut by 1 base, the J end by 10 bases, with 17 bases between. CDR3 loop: CASSQVLGRGESPLHF. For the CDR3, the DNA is TGTGCCAGCAGCCAAGTCCTCGGTCGTGGGGAGTCACCCCTCCACTTT.

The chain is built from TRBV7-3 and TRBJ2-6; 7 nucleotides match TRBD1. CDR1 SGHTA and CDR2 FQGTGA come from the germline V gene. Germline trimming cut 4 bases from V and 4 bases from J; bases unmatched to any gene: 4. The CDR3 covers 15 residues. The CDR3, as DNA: TGTGCCAGCAGCTCGCAGGGGGTAGGGGCCAACGTCCTGACTTTC. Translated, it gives CASSSQGVGANVLTF.

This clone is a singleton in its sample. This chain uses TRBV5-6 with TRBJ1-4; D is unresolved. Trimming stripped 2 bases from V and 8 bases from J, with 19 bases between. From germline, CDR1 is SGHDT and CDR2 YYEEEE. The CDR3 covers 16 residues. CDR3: CASSLRALNPEEKLFF. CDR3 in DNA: TGTGCCAGCAGCTTAAGGGCCCTCAACCCTGAAGAAAAACTGTTTTTT.

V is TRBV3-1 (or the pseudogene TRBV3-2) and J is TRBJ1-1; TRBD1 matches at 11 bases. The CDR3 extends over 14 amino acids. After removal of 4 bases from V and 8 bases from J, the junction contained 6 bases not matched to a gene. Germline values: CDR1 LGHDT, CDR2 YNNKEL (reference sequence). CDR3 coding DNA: TGTGCCAGCAGCCCCGCCCGGGACAGGGGGGAAGCTTTCTTT. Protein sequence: CASSPARDRGEAFF.

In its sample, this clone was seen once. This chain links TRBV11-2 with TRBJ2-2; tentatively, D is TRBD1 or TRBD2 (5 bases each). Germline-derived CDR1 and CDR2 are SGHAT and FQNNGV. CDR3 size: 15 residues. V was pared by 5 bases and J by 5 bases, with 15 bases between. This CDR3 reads CASSHGDRGTGELFF. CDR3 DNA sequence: TGTGCCAGCAGCCACGGGGATAGGGGTACCGGGGAGCTGTTTTTT. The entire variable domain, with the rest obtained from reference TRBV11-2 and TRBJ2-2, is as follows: EAGVAQSPRYKIIEKRQSVAFWCNPISGHATLYWYQQILGQGPKLLIQFQNNGVVDDSQLPKDRFSAERLKGVDSTLKIQPAKLEDSAVYLCASSHGDRGTGELFFGEGSRLTVL.

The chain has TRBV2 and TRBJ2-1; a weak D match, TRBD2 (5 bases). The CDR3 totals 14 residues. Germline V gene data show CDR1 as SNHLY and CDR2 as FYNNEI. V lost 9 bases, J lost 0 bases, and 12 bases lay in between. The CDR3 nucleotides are TGTGCCAGTGTTACTGGGAGCTCCTACAATGAGCAGTTCTTC. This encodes CASVTGSSYNEQFF.

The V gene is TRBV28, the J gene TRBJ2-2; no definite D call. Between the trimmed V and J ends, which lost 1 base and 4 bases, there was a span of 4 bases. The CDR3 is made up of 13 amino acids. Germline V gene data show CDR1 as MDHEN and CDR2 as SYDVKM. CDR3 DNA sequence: TGTGCCAGCAGTTTATCAACCACCGGGGAGCTGTTTTTT. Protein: CASSLSTTGELFF.

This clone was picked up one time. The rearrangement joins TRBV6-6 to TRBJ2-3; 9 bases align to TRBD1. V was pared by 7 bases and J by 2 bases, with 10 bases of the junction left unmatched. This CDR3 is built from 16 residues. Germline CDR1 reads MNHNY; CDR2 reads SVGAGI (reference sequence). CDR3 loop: CASNPPGQGSTDTQYF. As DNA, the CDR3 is TGTGCCAGCAACCCCCCGGGACAGGGATCCACAGATACGCAGTATTTT.

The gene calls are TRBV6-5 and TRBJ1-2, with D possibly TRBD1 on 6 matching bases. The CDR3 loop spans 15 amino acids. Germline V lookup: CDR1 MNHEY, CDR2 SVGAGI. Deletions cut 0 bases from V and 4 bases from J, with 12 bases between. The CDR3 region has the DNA TGTGCCAGCAGTTACTCGCTTAGGGGGACCTATGGCTACACCTTC. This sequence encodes CASSYSLRGTYGYTF.